Listed here are 23 T cell receptor beta chains from one sample, sequenced in a study of blood T cells in healthy people across ages. Together with a sample-barcoded 5' primer, a J-beta primer mix was included in a second PCR lasting about 6 to 11 cycles. TCRdb re-analysed the 5' RACE reads in MiXCR, keeping a single row per CDR3 protein. The sample consists of approximately 700,000 distinct CDR3 sequences, 32% of them appearing once. Sequences were obtained from blood. These receptors originate from a woman older than 75 in good health.

V gene TRBV7-9 combines with J gene TRBJ2-7; the D is unclear. Germline-derived CDR1 and CDR2 are SEHNR and FQNEAQ (reference sequence). CDR3 length: 16 amino acids. V was trimmed by 3 bases and J by 4 bases, leaving 19 bases between them. CDR3 nucleotide sequence: TGTGCCAGCAGCTTCCCGGCAACTTCCCGCTCATACGAGCAGTACTTC. Translation gives CASSFPATSRSYEQYF.

In the case of this clonotype: With a much larger clone just one base away, this may be a read error. The V call is TRBV5-1, the J call TRBJ2-2; weak D call: TRBD2 (6 bases). In germline, CDR1 is SGHRS, CDR2 YFSETQ. V gave up 0 bases and J gave up 1 base, with 10 bases separating them. The CDR3 runs 16 residues. CDR3 DNA sequence: TGCGCCAGCAGCTTGGAAGGAGGGAAGAACACCGGGGAGCTGTTTTTT. It encodes CASSLEGGKNTGELFF.

Many counts were recorded for this clonotype. The chain links TRBV6-1 to TRBJ2-1, with D perhaps TRBD1 or TRBD2 (5 bases each). V was clipped by 0 bases and J by 7 bases, with 10 bases between them. CDR1 and CDR2 (germline): MNHNS, SASEGT. This CDR3 is 14 amino acids long. In DNA form, the CDR3 reads TGTGCCAGCAGTGAAGCGGGGGTGGCTAATGAGCAGTTCTTC. Its protein is CASSEAGVANEQFF.

This clonotype was picked up a small number of times. This sequence may be a read error, since a much larger clone differs from it by one base. This rearrangement joins TRBV20-1 to TRBJ2-1; D possibly uses TRBD1 or TRBD2 (5 bases each). The V and J ends lost 1 base and 7 bases respectively, with 11 bases between them. From germline, CDR1 is DFQATT and CDR2 SNEGSKA (reference sequence). The CDR3 is made up of 13 amino acids. CDR3 coding DNA: TGCAGTGCTAGAGCCTACGGGGCAAATGAGCAGTTCTTC. It encodes CSARAYGANEQFF.

Notes on this clonotype: A single base separates this from a much larger clone, so it may be a read error. The chain has TRBV9 and TRBJ1-2, with TRBD1 matching over 7 bases. The CDR3 consists of 14 residues. The germline gives CDR1 SGDLS, CDR2 YYNGEE. The CDR3 loop reads CACSDPTGWGGYTF. CDR3 bases: TGTGCCTGCAGCGACCCGACAGGGTGGGGTGGCTACACCTTC. The full variable domain, its missing parts supplied by reference TRBV9 and TRBJ1-2, is DSGVTQTPKHLITATGQRVTLRCSPRSGDLSVYWYQQSLDQGLQFLIQYYNGEERAKGNILERFSAQQFPDLHSELNLSSLELGDSALYFCACSDPTGWGGYTFGSGTRLTVV.

This clonotype was detected only once. This clone may be a read error of a much larger clone one base away. The chain is built from TRBV5-1 and TRBJ2-6; TRBD1 or TRBD2 may be the D gene (5 bases each). This CDR3 contains 16 residues. Germline V CDR1 and CDR2: SGHRS, YFSETQ. CDR3 sequence: CASSPGRPPGANVPTF. CDR3 nucleotide sequence: TGCGCCAGCAGCCCGGGACGGCCGCCTGGGGCCAACGTCCCGACTTTC.

This clonotype has just a few counts. This chain uses TRBV6-2 or TRBV6-3 with TRBJ2-7; D is perhaps TRBD1 or TRBD2 (5 bases each). V was cut by 6 bases and J by 2 bases, with 20 bases left in between. Looked up from germline, CDR1 is MNHEY and CDR2 is SVGEGT. The CDR3 length is 16 residues. The CDR3 DNA reads as TGTGCCAGCAGCGACGGACTGGGACCGATTCCCTACGAGCAGTACTTC. Amino acids: CASSDGLGPIPYEQYF.

This clonotype showed up many times. The rearrangement uses TRBV6-5 and TRBJ2-7; 7 nucleotides align to TRBD1. The CDR3 is 14 residues long. Germline trimming cut 6 bases from V and 6 bases from J; bases unmatched to any gene: 11. CDR1 is MNHEY, CDR2 SVGAGI, per germline. The CDR3 region has the DNA TGTGCCAGCAGGCTAGACAGGGTTCAAGGCGAGCAGTACTTC. This encodes CASRLDRVQGEQYF.

This clonotype was observed many times. V is TRBV5-1 and J is TRBJ1-1; weak D call: TRBD1 (6 bases). CDR1 and CDR2 from the germline V gene are SGHRS and YFSETQ. This CDR3 is built from 15 residues. The V end was cut by 1 base, the J end by 1 base, with 11 bases between. CDR3 residues: CASSLQGIRNTEAFF. The CDR3 nucleotides are TGCGCCAGCAGCTTGCAGGGGATTCGGAACACTGAAGCTTTCTTT.

This clonotype was seen more than once but under ten times. A read error may explain this, as a much larger clone is one base away. The V and J genes are TRBV27 and TRBJ2-5; D gene uncertain. The CDR3 contains 14 residues. Germline V lookup: CDR1 MNHEY, CDR2 SMNVEV (reference sequence). V was shortened by 4 bases and J by 3 bases, with 12 bases between the two germline ends. Here the CDR3 DNA reads TGTGCCAGCAGTTGCTTCGAGAGAGAAGAGACCCAGTACTTC. It is translated as CASSCFEREETQYF.

This clonotype was counted many times. The rearrangement uses TRBV20-1 and TRBJ2-5; TRBD2 matches at 10 bases. V dropped 1 base and J dropped 5; count of bases not matched to a gene: 7. Germline V gene sequence: CDR1 DFQATT, CDR2 SNEGSKA (reference sequence). There are 15 residues in the CDR3. CDR3 sequence: CSARAMGLALETQYF. As DNA, the CDR3 is TGCAGTGCTAGAGCCATGGGACTAGCGCTGGAGACCCAGTACTTC.

CDR3 sequence reads: CSAIPGTGELFF. CDR3 in DNA: TGCAGTGCTATTCCGGGGACCGGGGAGCTGTTTTTT. V usage is TRBV20-1 and J usage is TRBJ2-2; D may be TRBD2 (5 bases). The CDR3 has 12 amino acids. CDR1 is DFQATT and CDR2 is SNEGSKA in the germline V gene (reference sequence). Deletions cut 4 bases from V and 5 bases from J, with 8 bases between.

There are many counts of this clonotype. The chain couples TRBV7-2 to TRBJ1-1; tentative D call: TRBD1 (5 bases). This CDR3 has 13 residues. CDR1 is SGHTA, CDR2 FQGNSA, per germline. CDR3 amino acids: CVANSQGAAEAFF. CDR3 nucleotide sequence: TGTGTCGCTAATTCCCAGGGAGCGGCTGAAGCTTTCTTT. The full variable domain, with the rest looked up from reference TRBV7-2 and TRBJ1-1, is GAGVSQSPSNKVTEKGKDVELRCDPISGHTALYWYRQSLGQGLEFLIYFQGNSAPDKSGLPSDRFSAERTGGSVSTLTIQRTQQEDSAVYLCVANSQGAAEAFFGQGTRLTVV.

In its sample, this clonotype was seen once. The chain carries TRBV6-5 and TRBJ1-2; D possibly corresponds to TRBD1 (5 bases). With 3 bases removed from V and 3 bases from J, the gap between germline ends came to 11 bases. Germline CDR1 MNHEY, CDR2 SVGAGI. There are 14 residues in the CDR3. The CDR3 here is CASSYSDKDYGYTF. CDR3 nucleotide sequence: TGTGCCAGCAGTTATTCGGACAAAGACTATGGCTACACCTTC.

A word on this clonotype: One junction end disagrees with the germline gene, perhaps due to a read error. The chain has TRBV7-2 and TRBJ2-1; TRBD1 matches 7 bases. This CDR3 contains 15 residues. Germline loops: CDR1 SGHTA, CDR2 FQGNSA. CDR3 in DNA: TGTGCCAGCAGTTTAGCTCAGCTGACAGGGAGTGAGCTGTTCTTC. Amino acid sequence: CASSLAQLTGSELFF.

This clonotype was counted a few times. CDR3 DNA: TGTGCCAGCAGTGCTGCGGGGGCGATTTATGAAAAACTGTTTTTT. Translating it yields CASSAAGAIYEKLFF. The chain is built from TRBV25-1 and TRBJ1-4, with D maybe TRBD1 (6 bases). The V and J ends lost 4 bases and 6 bases respectively, with 15 bases between them. CDR1 and CDR2 from the germline V gene are MGHDK and SYGVNS. CDR3 length equals 15 residues. Full variable domain (outside the CDR3, taken from reference TRBV25-1 and TRBJ1-4): EADIYQTPRYLVIGTGKKITLECSQTMGHDKMYWYQQDPGMELHLIHYSYGVNSTEKGDLSSESTVSRIRTEHFPLTLESARPSHTSQYLCASSAAGAIYEKLFFGSGTQLSVL.

This clonotype came up a few times. The chain joins TRBV20-1 to TRBJ2-5; 9 nucleotides line up with TRBD2. The CDR3 is 14 amino acids. V gave up 4 bases and J gave up 11 bases; unmatched junction bases: 14. Germline V lookup: CDR1 DFQATT, CDR2 SNEGSKA (reference sequence). CDR3 protein: CSAMTGTSYNEQYF. CDR3 DNA sequence: TGCAGTGCTATGACCGGGACTAGCTACAATGAGCAGTACTTC.

This clonotype has just one count. V gene TRBV11-2 combines with J gene TRBJ1-2, with 10 nucleotides matching TRBD1. CDR3 length: 14 amino acids. CDR1 is SGHAT and CDR2 is FQNNGV in the germline V gene. J was trimmed by 8 bases and V by 5 bases; bases with no gene match: 8. In DNA form, the CDR3 reads TGTGCCAGCAGCCCGACAGGGGGCGCGCAGGGCTACACCTTC. This translates into CASSPTGGAQGYTF. Supplemented by reference TRBV11-2 and TRBJ1-2, the full variable domain reads EAGVAQSPRYKIIEKRQSVAFWCNPISGHATLYWYQQILGQGPKLLIQFQNNGVVDDSQLPKDRFSAERLKGVDSTLKIQPAKLEDSAVYLCASSPTGGAQGYTFGSGTRLTVV.

The rearrangement uses TRBV20-1 and TRBJ2-5; D gene uncertain. Germline CDR1 and CDR2: DFQATT and SNEGSKA (reference sequence). This CDR3 has 12 amino acids. Trimming removed 6 bases at V and 1 base at J, with 9 bases between. The CDR3: CSAPTVQETQYF. As DNA, the CDR3 is TGCAGTGCCCCTACTGTCCAAGAGACCCAGTACTTC.

This clonotype is a singleton in its sample. The chain combines TRBV11-2 with TRBJ2-4; either TRBD1 or TRBD2 may supply D (5 bases each). The last part of the DNA fits TRBJ2-7 better; the J call may be wrong. Germline V gene sequence: CDR1 SGHAT, CDR2 FQNNGV. The CDR3 is 16 amino acids. In DNA form, the CDR3 reads TGTGCCAGCAGCTTAGTCGGGGCGGACATCCTCTACGAGCAGTACTTC. The encoded protein is CASSLVGADILYEQYF.

The CDR3 sequence: CASSFGLAEYNEQFF. The DNA of the CDR3 is TGTGCCAGCAGTTTCGGACTAGCGGAGTACAATGAGCAGTTCTTC. This sequence joins TRBV27 and TRBJ2-1; 10 bases align to TRBD2. Germline-derived CDR1 and CDR2 are MNHEY and SMNVEV (reference sequence). This CDR3 has 15 amino acids. V was clipped by 3 bases and J by 4 bases; unmatched bases: 3.

This clonotype was detected only a few times. The CDR3 protein is CASNQMGTTNEKLFF. DNA of the CDR3: TGTGCCAGCAACCAGATGGGAACAACTAATGAAAAACTGTTTTTT. This chain connects TRBV9 to TRBJ1-4; D uncertain. Germline V gives CDR1 SGDLS, CDR2 YYNGEE. The CDR3 extends over 15 amino acids. V gave up 6 bases and J gave up 0 bases, with 12 bases separating them.

This clonotype was observed at least ten times. The V call is TRBV7-2, the J call TRBJ2-1; 9 nucleotides align to TRBD2. Germline values: CDR1 SGHTA, CDR2 FQGNSA. J gave up 6 bases and V 5 bases, and 14 bases lay outside the gene matches. The CDR3 sequence is 17 residues long. CDR3 region: CASSGSGGRGGLNEQFF. The CDR3 nucleotides are TGTGCCAGCAGCGGAAGCGGGGGGCGGGGGGGCCTCAATGAGCAGTTCTTC.